The sequence of this T cell receptor (beta chain) was determined in a study of resident and recirculating memory T cells in vitiligo. Study conclusions and caveats: Different lesions suggested infiltration by different T cell clones. Vitiligo lesions lacked a unique dominant clone, and clonality varied.

On this clone itself: Its target is not known.

CDR3 size: 16 residues. CDR1 GTSNPN and CDR2 SVGIG come from the germline V gene (reference sequence). The ends lost 0 bases at V and 6 bases at J; junction bases unmatched: 9. Stability required unchanged lesions during the previous 6 months. Stable patients also lacked confetti depigmentation, a sign of active vitiligo. Sequencing used immunoSEQ multiplex PCR; TCRdb keeps in-frame clones, though not all of them. The repertoire holds 40,000 to 45,000 clones, with around 90% as singletons. The origin of this receptor is a male donor with vitiligo. J is TRBJ1-5 and V is TRBV30, with 9 bases that match TRBD1. The sequencing input was blood. The CDR3: CAWSVAGQGFGQPQHF. The CDR3 region has the DNA TGTGCCTGGAGTGTGGCGGGACAGGGCTTCGGTCAGCCCCAGCATTTT.